The clone carrying this T cell receptor (beta chain) was observed a few times. Patients having uncontrolled infection, another autoimmune disease, pregnancy or lactation were not included. The study based diagnoses on clinical symptoms, serum thyroxine and TRAb, thyroid ultrasound and orbital computed tomography. The entry originates in a study of T cells in Graves' hyperthyroidism and ophthalmopathy. Amplification of TCR beta CDR3 regions used RNA as the template. HTBI primers were used for first-round RT-PCR of the TCR CDR3. One entry per CDR3 protein results from TCRdb running MiXCR on the multiplex PCR reads. There are a few hundred thousand distinct CDR3 sequences in the sample; 15% to 18% occur only once, and under 8% lies in the top ten. V was cut by 1 base and J by 7 bases, with 19 bases left in between. Germline assignment: CDR1 SEHNR and CDR2 FQNEAQ (reference sequence). The CDR3 is 17 residues long.

Sequenced sample: blood. The chain carries TRBV7-9 and TRBJ2-2, with D perhaps TRBD1 (6 bases). This clonotype originated in a woman aged 25 to 39 with Graves' hyperthyroidism. The CDR3 spells CASSLEGQGPLGGELFF. CDR3 nucleotides: TGTGCCAGCAGCTTAGAAGGCCAGGGGCCGTTGGGCGGGGAGCTGTTTTTT.